This is a list of T cell receptor beta chains from one sample in a study of cytomegalovirus exposure and HLA in healthy donors. Clones were sequenced by immunoSEQ multiplex PCR, and TCRdb holds only the in-frame ones, with some missing. Here the sample spans fewer than 140,000 clones, about nine tenths being singletons. The sequenced material came from PBMCs. Receptor source: a woman aged 18-29 years in good health and CMV-seropositive. CDR3s include the opening cysteine and the closing phenylalanine or tryptophan. The D gene is left open where the match is weak. Not all rows give a size; the values are once, few, many and, for expanded clones, a class.

CDR3aa: CASSRSGDTQYF
CDR3nt: TGTGCCAGCAGCAGAAGCGGAGATACGCAGTATTTT
abundance: -
j_gene: TRBJ2-3
d_gene: -
v_gene: TRBV27

CDR3aa: CASSLGLVVTEAFF
CDR3nt: TGTGCCAGCAGCTTGGGACTGGTGGTTACTGAAGCTTTCTTT
abundance: -
j_gene: TRBJ1-1
d_gene: -
v_gene: TRBV5-8

CDR3aa: CAITGGAGDTEAFF
CDR3nt: TGTGCCATCACGGGGGGCGCCGGGGACACTGAAGCTTTCTTT
abundance: -
j_gene: TRBJ1-1
d_gene: -
v_gene: TRBV10-3

CDR3aa: CSVEVVGGWGGRYGYTF
CDR3nt: TGCAGCGTTGAAGTCGTGGGCGGCTGGGGGGGTCGGTATGGCTACACCTTC
abundance: -
j_gene: TRBJ1-2
d_gene: -
v_gene: TRBV29-1

CDR3aa: CSVLAAQRTDTQYF
CDR3nt: TGCAGCGTTCTCGCGGCTCAACGCACAGATACGCAGTATTTT
abundance: -
j_gene: TRBJ2-3
d_gene: -
v_gene: TRBV29-1

CDR3aa: CASSSSGRGTYNEQFF
CDR3nt: TGCGCCAGCAGCTCCTCTGGGCGGGGGACCTACAATGAGCAGTTCTTC
abundance: -
j_gene: TRBJ2-1
d_gene: TRBD2
v_gene: TRBV5-1

CDR3aa: CASSSTAANTGELFF
CDR3nt: TGTGCCAGCAGCTCGACCGCGGCGAACACCGGGGAGCTGTTTTTT
abundance: once
j_gene: TRBJ2-2
d_gene: -
v_gene: TRBV7-9

CDR3aa: CASTTTGGNTEAFF
CDR3nt: TGTGCCAGCACCACGACAGGGGGGAACACTGAAGCTTTCTTT
abundance: -
j_gene: TRBJ1-1
d_gene: TRBD1
v_gene: TRBV28

CDR3aa: CASSSKSQPQHF
CDR3nt: TGTGCCAGTAGTTCGAAGAGTCAGCCCCAGCATTTT
abundance: -
j_gene: TRBJ1-5
d_gene: -
v_gene: TRBV19

CDR3aa: CSVSSAGTGELFF
CDR3nt: TGCAGCGTTTCTAGCGCCGGCACCGGGGAGCTGTTTTTT
abundance: once
j_gene: TRBJ2-2
d_gene: -
v_gene: TRBV29-1

CDR3aa: CASSSTGGRYTIYF
CDR3nt: TGTGCCAGCAGCTCGACAGGGGGCAGGTACACCATATATTTT
abundance: -
j_gene: TRBJ1-3
d_gene: TRBD1
v_gene: TRBV7-2

CDR3aa: CASSPLRGESNQPQHF
CDR3nt: TGTGCCAGTAGTCCCCTCCGGGGAGAAAGCAATCAGCCCCAGCATTTT
abundance: -
j_gene: TRBJ1-5
d_gene: -
v_gene: TRBV19

CDR3aa: CASSSRDTSNQPQHF
CDR3nt: TGTGCCAGCAGTTCCCGGGACACGAGCAATCAGCCCCAGCATTTT
abundance: -
j_gene: TRBJ1-5
d_gene: -
v_gene: TRBV6-1

CDR3aa: CASSWRGRGAQHF
CDR3nt: TGTGCCAGTAGTTGGAGAGGACGGGGAGCCCAGCATTTT
abundance: -
j_gene: TRBJ1-5
d_gene: -
v_gene: TRBV19

CDR3aa: CAISGSTEAFF
CDR3nt: TGTGCCATCTCGGGTTCCACTGAAGCTTTCTTT
abundance: -
j_gene: TRBJ1-1
d_gene: -
v_gene: TRBV10-3

CDR3aa: CASSTYRSGGVKNIQYF
CDR3nt: TGTGCCAGCAGTACATACCGAAGCGGGGGGGTCAAAAACATTCAGTACTTC
abundance: -
j_gene: TRBJ2-4
d_gene: TRBD2
v_gene: TRBV27

CDR3aa: CASSVRGSYGYTF
CDR3nt: TGTGCCAGCAGTGTTCGGGGGAGCTATGGCTACACCTTC
abundance: -
j_gene: TRBJ1-2
d_gene: -
v_gene: TRBV6-1

CDR3aa: CAISDGDRQGKSGNTIYF
CDR3nt: TGTGCCATCAGTGACGGCGACAGACAGGGAAAGTCCGGAAACACCATATATTTT
abundance: -
j_gene: TRBJ1-3
d_gene: TRBD1
v_gene: TRBV10-3

CDR3aa: CASSPPGNNEKLFF
CDR3nt: TGTGCCAGCAGCCCCCCAGGCAATAATGAAAAACTGTTTTTT
abundance: -
j_gene: TRBJ1-4
d_gene: -
v_gene: TRBV7-9

CDR3aa: CASSLRLVRGTGELFF
CDR3nt: TGTGCCAGCAGCTTGAGACTAGTTCGGGGAACCGGGGAGCTGTTTTTT
abundance: -
j_gene: TRBJ2-2
d_gene: -
v_gene: TRBV5-4

CDR3aa: CASSPRTGATGELFF
CDR3nt: TGTGCCAGCAGTCCCCGGACAGGGGCCACCGGGGAGCTGTTTTTT
abundance: -
j_gene: TRBJ2-2
d_gene: TRBD1
v_gene: TRBV28

CDR3aa: CASSDKAGNFYGYTF
CDR3nt: TGTGCCAGCAGTGACAAGGCAGGGAACTTCTATGGCTACACCTTC
abundance: once
j_gene: TRBJ1-2
d_gene: -
v_gene: TRBV6-4

CDR3aa: CASRRQDYNEQFF
CDR3nt: TGTGCCAGCAGAAGACAGGACTACAATGAGCAGTTCTTC
abundance: once
j_gene: TRBJ2-1
d_gene: -
v_gene: TRBV6-5

CDR3aa: CASSGGTGWVYGYTF
CDR3nt: TGTGCCAGCAGTGGCGGGACAGGTTGGGTCTATGGCTACACCTTC
abundance: -
j_gene: TRBJ1-2
d_gene: TRBD1
v_gene: TRBV6-1